Listed below are T cell receptor beta chains from one sample, sequenced in a study of blood T cell repertoires in COVID-19. The method was immunoSEQ multiplex PCR; TCRdb's version includes in-frame clones alone and lacks a portion of them. Of hundreds of thousands of clones listed, approximately 86% are singletons. Sequences were obtained from PBMCs or T cells enriched from blood (not recorded which). The source is a woman aged 45-60 years who had recovered from COVID-19. CDR3s include the opening cysteine and the closing phenylalanine or tryptophan. A D gene is named only where the DNA matches it firmly. A clone size is listed for some rows: how often the clone was seen (once, few, many), or a class if it is expanded.

>TRBJ1-1|few|TRBV27|NA
TGTGCCAGCAGTTACCTGGGAGGTAACACTGAAGCTTTCTTT
CASSYLGGNTEAFF
>TRBJ2-2|NA|TRBV3-1/TRBV3-2|TRBD2
TGTGCCAGCAGCCATTACGGGACTAGCCTACAAACCGGGGAGCTGTTTTTT
CASSHYGTSLQTGELFF
>TRBJ2-7|NA|TRBV11-2|NA
TGTGCCAGCAGCTTAGAAGAGGGGGACTCCTACGAGCAGTACTTC
CASSLEEGDSYEQYF
>TRBJ1-1|NA|TRBV7-2|NA
TGTGCCAGCAGCTCCCAGGGTATCGTTGAAGCTTTCTTT
CASSSQGIVEAFF
>TRBJ2-7|NA|TRBV5-4|NA
TGTGCCAGCAGCGCTCGGACTACTCCGAACCTCTACGAGCAGTACTTC
CASSARTTPNLYEQYF
>TRBJ2-1|NA|TRBV24-1|TRBD2
TGTGCCACCAGTGGCCAACGGGGGGACTCCGCGTTTCAGTTCTTC
CATSGQRGDSAFQFF
>TRBJ1-2|NA|TRBV27|NA
TGTGCCAGCGGGTTTGACAGGAGATCCAGTGGCTACACCTTC
CASGFDRRSSGYTF
>TRBJ2-6|NA|TRBV27|NA
TGTGCCAGCAGACACTACATCAGGGGTTCTGGGGCCAACGTCCTGACTTTC
CASRHYIRGSGANVLTF
>TRBJ1-2|NA|TRBV9|NA
TGTGCCAGCAGCCCCCGGTCCGGGACAAACTATGGCTACACCTTC
CASSPRSGTNYGYTF
>TRBJ1-2|NA|TRBV2|TRBD1
TGTGCCACCGGGACAGGGGCTGGCTACACCTTC
CATGTGAGYTF
>TRBJ1-5|once|TRBV27|TRBD1
TGTGCCAGCAGAGAGAAGACAGGGGTTAGCCAGCCCCAGCATTTT
CASREKTGVSQPQHF
>TRBJ1-1|once|TRBV6-2/TRBV6-3|NA
TGTGCCAGCAGTTATAGGGCGGACACCGGGACTGTTTTTTTCTTT
CASSYRADTGTVFFF
>TRBJ2-7|NA|TRBV30|NA
TGTGCCTGGACAGGGGTGGGTGAGCAGTACTTC
CAWTGVGEQYF
>TRBJ1-5|NA|TRBV28|NA
TGTGCCAGCAGTCCCCCCGTGCAGCCCCAGCATTTT
CASSPPVQPQHF
>TRBJ2-5|NA|TRBV28|TRBD2
TGTGCCAGCAGTTTGGGCGGGAGGAACCAAGAGACCCAGTACTTC
CASSLGGRNQETQYF
>TRBJ1-2|NA|TRBV7-9|NA
TGTGCCAGCAGCCCCCCCTCTGGGGGCGACTATGGCTACACCTTC
CASSPPSGGDYGYTF
>TRBJ2-7|NA|TRBV6-4|TRBD1
TGTGCCAGCAGTACCCCCTTGACAGGGGCCTACGAGCAGTACTTC
CASSTPLTGAYEQYF
>TRBJ2-1|NA|TRBV5-4|NA
TGTGCCAGCAGCTTGTCAGGGGCGAGCTCCTACAATGAGCAGTTCTTC
CASSLSGASSYNEQFF
>TRBJ2-5|NA|TRBV3-1/TRBV3-2|NA
TGTGCCAGCAGCCAAGAAAGGGGGAGGAAGGCTAGCGGCTCGTCCCAGTACTTC
CASSQERGRKASGSSQYF
>TRBJ2-5|NA|TRBV4-1|NA
TGCGCCAGCAGCCAAGACGCGGGACCCCAAGAGACCCAGTACTTC
CASSQDAGPQETQYF
>TRBJ2-7|NA|TRBV2|TRBD2
TGTGCCAGCAGAACGGGCACTAGCGGGAGTAAAGCGTACTTC
CASRTGTSGSKAYF
>TRBJ1-1|NA|TRBV10-3|TRBD1
TGTGCCATCAGTGACCCCACTCGAGTCGGGGACAGGGTACAAACTGAAGCTTTCTTT
CAISDPTRVGDRVQTEAFF
>TRBJ1-4|NA|TRBV19|NA
TGTGCCAGTACCACCGGGGAAAGCGGAAAACTGTTTTTT
CASTTGESGKLFF
>TRBJ1-1|few|TRBV3-1/TRBV3-2|NA
TGTGCCAGCAGCCAAATAATGAACACTGAAGCTTTCTTT
CASSQIMNTEAFF
>TRBJ2-7|NA|TRBV15|NA
TGTGCCACCAGCAGAGATCGGCAGGCCAACTACGAGCAGTACTTC
CATSRDRQANYEQYF
>TRBJ2-5|NA|TRBV5-1|TRBD2
TGCGCCAGCAGCCCTAGCGGGCAGAGGAAAGAGACCCAGTACTTC
CASSPSGQRKETQYF
>TRBJ1-6|NA|TRBV28|NA
TGTGCCAGCAGGGAGCAGGGTTGGCGTAATTCACCCCTCCACTTT
CASREQGWRNSPLHF
>TRBJ2-1|NA|TRBV3-1/TRBV3-2|TRBD2
TGTGCCAGCAGTCCTAGCGGGATAGGCGATGAGCAGTTCTTC
CASSPSGIGDEQFF
>TRBJ2-7|NA|TRBV5-4|TRBD2
TGTGCCAGCAGCCGGGTAGCGGGATCTTTGAACGAGCAGTACTTC
CASSRVAGSLNEQYF
>TRBJ2-1|NA|TRBV7-8|NA
TGTGCCAGCAGCTTCGATTCATTTGGGAGGGGGTCCTACAATGAGCAGTTCTTC
CASSFDSFGRGSYNEQFF
>TRBJ2-1|NA|TRBV5-1|TRBD2
TGCGCCAGCAGCTTAGGAGGGAGGGAGTCCTACAATGAGCAGTTCTTC
CASSLGGRESYNEQFF
>TRBJ2-5|NA|TRBV4-3|NA
TGCGCCAGCAGCCAAGATCGCAATTTCGGGGAGACCCAGTACTTC
CASSQDRNFGETQYF
>TRBJ2-2|NA|TRBV7-8|TRBD2
TGTGCCAGCAGCCCCCGGACTAGCGGGAGATTTAACACCGGGGAGCTGTTTTTT
CASSPRTSGRFNTGELFF
>TRBJ2-2|NA|TRBV18|NA
TGTGCCAGCTCACCCCTCCCTGCCCTGGCGGAGCTGTTTTTT
CASSPLPALAELFF
>TRBJ1-2|NA|TRBV28|NA
TGTGCCAGCAGTTTTTCTCTATATGGCTACACCTTC
CASSFSLYGYTF
>TRBJ1-2|NA|TRBV28|NA
TGTGCCAGCAGGGGAGGGGCCGATGACTATGGCTACACCTTC
CASRGGADDYGYTF
>TRBJ2-2|NA|TRBV5-5|NA
TGTGCCAGCAGCTTGGGAGCGCAGAACACCGGGGAGCTGTTTTTT
CASSLGAQNTGELFF
>TRBJ1-2|few|TRBV5-1|NA
TGCGCCAGCAGCTTGGCGGAGGGCTCCTATGGCTACACCTTC
CASSLAEGSYGYTF
>TRBJ2-2|NA|TRBV7-2|NA
TGTGCCAGCAGCTCCAACGTGGGAGCGGCGAACACCGGGGAGCTGTTTTTT
CASSSNVGAANTGELFF
>TRBJ2-5|once|TRBV7-9|TRBD1
TGTGCCAGCAGCTTGGGGACAGGGGAGGGGGAGACCCAGTACTTC
CASSLGTGEGETQYF
>TRBJ2-2|NA|TRBV3-1/TRBV3-2|NA
TGTGCCAGCAGCCAACGCAACTCGAACACCGGGGAGCTGTTTTTT
CASSQRNSNTGELFF
>TRBJ1-2|NA|TRBV12-5|NA
TGTGCTAGTGGTTTTAGGGACGGGAGGGGCTACACCTTC
CASGFRDGRGYTF